This T cell receptor (beta chain) originates from a study of OX40 agonist ivuxolimab in advanced cancers. Study background: Patients undergoing dose escalation presented with hepatocellular carcinoma, melanoma, renal cell or head and neck cancer. General study findings and limits: Expansion of clones was among the lowest in partial responders at 0.1-3.0 mg/kg.

With regard to this clone: Its antigen is unknown.

The CDR3 length is 10 residues. The germline V and J ends were trimmed by 5 bases and 11 bases, with 12 bases remaining between them. From germline, CDR1 is DFQATT and CDR2 SNEGSKA (reference sequence). Clones were read by immunoSEQ multiplex PCR, and TCRdb kept only the in-frame ones, dropping some. The repertoire holds some 110,000 clones, approximately 90% seen once, with around 0.48% in the top ten. The sample was CD4+ or CD8+ T cells sorted from blood, taken in a trial of the OX40 agonist ivuxolimab. The TCR sequence derives from an adult with an advanced solid tumor such as melanoma, head and neck, liver or kidney cancer. J is TRBJ1-2 and V is TRBV20-1; D is ambiguous. Here the CDR3 reads CSAFGFVYTF. DNA for the CDR3: TGCAGTGCTTTCGGGTTTGTTTACACCTTC.